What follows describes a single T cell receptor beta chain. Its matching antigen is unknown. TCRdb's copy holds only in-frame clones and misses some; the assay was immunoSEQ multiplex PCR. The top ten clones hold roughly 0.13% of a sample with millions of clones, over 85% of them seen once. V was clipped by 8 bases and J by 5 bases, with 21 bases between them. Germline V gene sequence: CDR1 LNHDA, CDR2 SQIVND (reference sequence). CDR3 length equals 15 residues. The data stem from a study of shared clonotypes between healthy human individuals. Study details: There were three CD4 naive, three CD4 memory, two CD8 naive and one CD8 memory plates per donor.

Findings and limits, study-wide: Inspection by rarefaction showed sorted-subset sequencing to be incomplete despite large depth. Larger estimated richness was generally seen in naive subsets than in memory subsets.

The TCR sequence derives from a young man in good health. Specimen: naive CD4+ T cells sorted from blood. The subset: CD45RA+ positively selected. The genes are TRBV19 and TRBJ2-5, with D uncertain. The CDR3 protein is CASSRESGVWETQYF. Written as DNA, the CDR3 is TGTGCCAGTTCTCGAGAGTCTGGGGTTTGGGAGACCCAGTACTTC.